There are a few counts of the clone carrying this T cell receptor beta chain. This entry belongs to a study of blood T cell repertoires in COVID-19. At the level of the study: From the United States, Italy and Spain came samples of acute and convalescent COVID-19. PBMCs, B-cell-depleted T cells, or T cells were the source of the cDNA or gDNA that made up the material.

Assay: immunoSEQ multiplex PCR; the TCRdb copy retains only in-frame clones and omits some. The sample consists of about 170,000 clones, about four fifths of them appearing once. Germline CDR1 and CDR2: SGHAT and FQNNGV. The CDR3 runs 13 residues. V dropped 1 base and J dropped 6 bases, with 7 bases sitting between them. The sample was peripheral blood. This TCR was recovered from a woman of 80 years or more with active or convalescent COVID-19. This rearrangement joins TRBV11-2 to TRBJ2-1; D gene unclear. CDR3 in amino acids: CASSLGTRNEQFF. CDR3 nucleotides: TGTGCCAGCAGCTTAGGCACTCGCAATGAGCAGTTCTTC.